This paragraph reports one TCR beta chain. The sample comes from a study of blood T cell repertoires in COVID-19. Study details: Acute and convalescent COVID-19 samples came from the United States, Italy and Spain. T cells, B-cell-depleted T cells, or PBMCs supplied cDNA or gDNA.

Study processing details: By means of reference gene primer amplification, nucleated cell counts were estimated. Here immunoSEQ multiplex PCR was the method, and the copy in TCRdb shows in-frame clones only, minus some. Clone size and the V and J calls come from that table; the DNA yielded D and trimming. The sample yields hundreds of thousands of clones, 70% to 90% seen once. Looked up from germline, CDR1 is LNHDA and CDR2 is SQIVND (reference sequence). Unmatched junction bases numbered 3, after V lost 4 bases and J lost 10 bases. The CDR3 is 12 residues long. The chain carries TRBV19 and TRBJ2-1; TRBD1 aligns across 8 bases. The sequenced sample consisted of peripheral blood. This clonotype was sampled from a man older than 75 with acute or convalescent COVID-19. Here the CDR3 DNA reads TGTGCCAGTAGTACGACAGGGGACGAGCAGTTCTTC. Protein sequence: CASSTTGDEQFF. Full variable domain (remainder filled in from reference TRBV19 and TRBJ2-1): DGGITQSPKYLFRKEGQNVTLSCEQNLNHDAMYWYRQDPGQGLRLIYYSQIVNDFQKGDIAEGYSVSREKKESFPLTVTSAQKNPTAFYLCASSTTGDEQFFGPGTRLTVL.